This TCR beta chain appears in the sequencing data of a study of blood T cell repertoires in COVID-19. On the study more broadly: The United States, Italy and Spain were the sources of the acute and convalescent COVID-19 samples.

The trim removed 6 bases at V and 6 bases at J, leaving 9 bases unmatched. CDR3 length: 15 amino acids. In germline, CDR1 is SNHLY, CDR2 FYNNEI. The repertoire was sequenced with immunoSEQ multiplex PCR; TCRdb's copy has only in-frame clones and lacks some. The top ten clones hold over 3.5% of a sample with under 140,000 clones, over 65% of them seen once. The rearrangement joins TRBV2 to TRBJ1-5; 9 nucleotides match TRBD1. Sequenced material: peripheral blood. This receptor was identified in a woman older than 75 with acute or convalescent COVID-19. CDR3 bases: TGTGCCAGCAGCCAAACAGGGGGCCGAGGTCAGCCCCAGCATTTT. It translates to CASSQTGGRGQPQHF.